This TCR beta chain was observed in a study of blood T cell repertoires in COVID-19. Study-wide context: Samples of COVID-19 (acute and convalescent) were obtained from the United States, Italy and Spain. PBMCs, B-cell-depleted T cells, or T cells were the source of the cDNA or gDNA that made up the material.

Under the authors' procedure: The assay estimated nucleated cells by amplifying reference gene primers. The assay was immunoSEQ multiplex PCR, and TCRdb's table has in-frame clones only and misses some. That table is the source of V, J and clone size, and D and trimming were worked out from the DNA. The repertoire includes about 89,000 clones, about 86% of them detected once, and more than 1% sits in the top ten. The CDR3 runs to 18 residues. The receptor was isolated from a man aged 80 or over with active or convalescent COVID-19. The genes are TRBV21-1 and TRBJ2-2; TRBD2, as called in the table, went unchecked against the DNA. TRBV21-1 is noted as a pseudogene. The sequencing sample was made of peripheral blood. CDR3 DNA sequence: TGTGCCAGCAGCAAAGTCCCTAGCGGGAGTACGGACCCCGGGGAGCTGTTTTTT. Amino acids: CASSKVPSGSTDPGELFF.